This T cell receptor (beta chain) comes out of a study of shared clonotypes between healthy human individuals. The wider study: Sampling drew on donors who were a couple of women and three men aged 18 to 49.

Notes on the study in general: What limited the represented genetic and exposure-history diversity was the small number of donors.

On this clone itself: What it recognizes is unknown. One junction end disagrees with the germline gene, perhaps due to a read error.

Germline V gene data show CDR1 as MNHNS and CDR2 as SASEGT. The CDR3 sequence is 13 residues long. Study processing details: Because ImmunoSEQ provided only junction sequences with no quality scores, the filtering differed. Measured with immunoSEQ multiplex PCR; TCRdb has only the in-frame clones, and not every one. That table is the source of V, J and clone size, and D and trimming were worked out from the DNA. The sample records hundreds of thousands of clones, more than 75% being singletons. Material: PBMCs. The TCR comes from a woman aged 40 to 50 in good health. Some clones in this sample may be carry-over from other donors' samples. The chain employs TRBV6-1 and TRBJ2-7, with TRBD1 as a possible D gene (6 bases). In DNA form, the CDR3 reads TGCGCCAGCAGCTGGGGGCCTTCCTACGAGCAGTACTTC. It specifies CASSWGPSYEQYF.